This T cell receptor (beta chain) was sequenced for a study of T cell responses to AZD1222 COVID-19 vaccine. This clone was seen once. The antigen remains undetermined. Produced via immunoSEQ multiplex PCR; TCRdb's table is partial and in-frame only. This repertoire shows around 110,000 clones, 70% to 90% found once; its top ten account for 3% to 4.5%. Study-level results: Two AZD1222 administrations were followed by greater Spike-specific TCR breadth and depth. Only after the peak T cell response were repertoires sampled. The donor cohort was predominantly white British with a female majority, and clonal diversity may have been underestimated.

The ends lost 2 bases at V and 6 bases at J; junction bases unmatched: 3. There are 15 residues in the CDR3. Germline assignment: CDR1 SGDLS and CDR2 YYNGEE. This clonotype was obtained from an adult in good health. Material: peripheral blood, obtained on day 0 of MenACWY control vaccination. This chain uses TRBV9 with TRBJ2-1, with 12 bases identical to TRBD1. CDR3 in amino acids: CASSVGQGARNEQFF. Here the CDR3 DNA reads TGTGCCAGCAGCGTGGGACAGGGGGCTCGCAATGAGCAGTTCTTC.